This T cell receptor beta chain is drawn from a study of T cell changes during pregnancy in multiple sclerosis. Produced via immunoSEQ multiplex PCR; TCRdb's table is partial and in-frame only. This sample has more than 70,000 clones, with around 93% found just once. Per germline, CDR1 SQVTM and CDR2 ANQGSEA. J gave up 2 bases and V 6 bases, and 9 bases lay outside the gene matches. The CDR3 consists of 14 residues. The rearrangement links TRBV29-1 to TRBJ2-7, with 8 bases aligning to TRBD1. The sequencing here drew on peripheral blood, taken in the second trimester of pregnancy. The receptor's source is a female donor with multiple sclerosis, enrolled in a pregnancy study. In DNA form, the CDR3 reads TGCAGCGTGATCCGGGACAGGACTCCCTACGAGCAGTACTTC. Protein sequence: CSVIRDRTPYEQYF.